This T cell receptor (beta chain) was identified during a study of cytomegalovirus exposure and HLA in healthy donors. Study at large: Most donors, around 81% of around 400 genotyped, fell in the Caucasian-associated ancestry cluster.

CDR1 and CDR2 from the germline V gene are SEHNR and FQNEAQ (reference sequence). The V gene lost 3 bases and the J gene lost 6 bases, with 6 bases spanning the gap. The CDR3 consists of 11 residues. Primers: 60 Vbeta forward and 13 Jbeta reverse. The repertoire was sequenced with immunoSEQ multiplex PCR; TCRdb's copy has only in-frame clones and lacks some. Seen here are about 200,000 clones, approximately 86% observed once, and the top ten hold less than 0.4%. Study conclusions and caveats: Across donors, presence/absence analyses took sequencing depth to be roughly uniform. Most of the TCR beta V segments (in an earlier analysis) were productive either about 87% or about 30% of the time. It is likely that the observed cluster of highly shared sequence variants was a sequencing artifact.

Regarding this clone: The antigen is not known.

The V and J genes are TRBV7-9 and TRBJ2-7; the D gene is possibly TRBD1 (5 bases). The clonotype was recovered from a young woman in good health and CMV-seronegative. The sequencing sample was made of PBMCs. As DNA, the CDR3 is TGTGCCAGCAGCTTTCAGGGCGAGCAGTACTTC. It yields the protein CASSFQGEQYF.